The rows below give T cell receptor beta chains drawn from one sample of a study of glioma-infiltrating T cells. MiXCR, run by TCRdb on the multiplex PCR reads, gives a single entry per CDR3 protein. The sample shows fewer than 200,000 distinct CDR3 sequences, around 42% of them seen only once. The source material was glioma tissue, nonneoplastic brain tissue, or PBMCs (not recorded which). These receptors all stem from a human donor with low-grade glioma or glioblastoma, undergoing nonglioma brain surgery, or in good health (not recorded which). Each CDR3 is given with its conserved first and last residue. The D gene is left open where the match is weak. Some rows mark clone size as missing; the rest say once, few, many or name a class of expanded clone.

clone_size,j_call,cdr3_length,v_call,d_call,cdr3_nt,cdr3_aa
many,TRBJ2-5,16,TRBV6-1,TRBD2,TGTGCCAGCAGGGAAGCTATGACTAGCGGGCAGGAGACCCAGTACTTC,CASREAMTSGQETQYF
NA,TRBJ2-7,15,TRBV19,TRBD1,TGTGCCAGTAGTACTCGGACAGGGGTTGACTACGAGCAGTACTTC,CASSTRTGVDYEQYF
many,TRBJ2-1,14,TRBV5-4,NA,TGTGCCAGCAGCACCGGGGACGGCTACAATGAGCAGTTCTTC,CASSTGDGYNEQFF
few,TRBJ2-3,15,TRBV3-1,TRBD1,TGTGCCAGCAGCCCCGACAGGGGGTTTAAAGATACGCAGTATTTT,CASSPDRGFKDTQYF
few,TRBJ1-4,12,TRBV2,NA,TGTGCCAGCACAGGGGCTAATGAAAAACTGTTTTTT,CASTGANEKLFF
many,TRBJ2-1,12,TRBV7-2,NA,TGTGCCAGCAGTCCCGCCGGGACGCTGCAGTTCTTC,CASSPAGTLQFF
NA,TRBJ1-2,12,TRBV12-3/TRBV12-4,NA,TGTGCCAGCAGTTTAGACAGCCTCGGCTACACCTTC,CASSLDSLGYTF
NA,TRBJ2-7,12,TRBV28,NA,TGTGCCAGCAGCCAAGCGAACTACGAGCAGTACTTC,CASSQANYEQYF
many,TRBJ1-2,15,TRBV7-2,TRBD1,TGTGCCAGCAGCTTAGGGTCAGGGGGCTTGGATGGCTACACCTTC,CASSLGSGGLDGYTF
many,TRBJ2-7,14,TRBV20-1,TRBD2,TGCAGTGCTGCACGAACTAGCGACCCCTACGAGCAGTACTTC,CSAARTSDPYEQYF
many,TRBJ2-3,14,TRBV28,NA,TGTGCCAGCAGGACGGGACCAATCACAGATACGCAGTATTTT,CASRTGPITDTQYF
NA,TRBJ2-3,16,TRBV20-1,TRBD2,TGCAGTGCGGGGACTACCGGGAGCCTTCTCTCAGATACGCAGTATTTT,CSAGTTGSLLSDTQYF
NA,TRBJ1-2,14,TRBV29-1,NA,TGCAGTGTTGAAGACACAGGAGCTAACTATGGCTACACCTTC,CSVEDTGANYGYTF
NA,TRBJ1-2,17,TRBV10-3,TRBD1,TGTGCCAGCTCTTTTAATCCCGGGACAGGGACCTCGGATGGCTACACCTTC,CASSFNPGTGTSDGYTF
many,TRBJ2-3,13,TRBV29-1,TRBD1,TGCAGCGTTGGACAGGGGGGCACAGATACGCAGTATTTT,CSVGQGGTDTQYF
many,TRBJ2-7,15,TRBV7-2,NA,TGTGCCAGCAGCTTAGGCGGTGGGATCTCCTACGAGCAGTACTTC,CASSLGGGISYEQYF
few,TRBJ1-5,14,TRBV28,NA,TGTGCCAGCAGTTCTCCCTTGAGGGATCACCCCCAGCATTTC,CASSSPLRDHPQHF
many,TRBJ2-7,14,TRBV27,NA,TGTGCCAGCAGTTTAAATGGCGGGTACTACGAGCAGTACTTC,CASSLNGGYYEQYF
once,TRBJ1-1,16,TRBV3-1,NA,TGTGCCAGCAGCCAAGATAGGGGTTCCACGAACACTGAAGCTTTCTTT,CASSQDRGSTNTEAFF
many,TRBJ2-7,16,TRBV5-4,NA,TGTGCCAGCAGCCTTCACGCATCGGACACTGGTTACGAGCAGTACTTC,CASSLHASDTGYEQYF
NA,TRBJ2-7,16,TRBV14,TRBD2,TGTGCCAGCAGCCCGGTTAGAGGACTAGGAACCTACCAGCAGTACTTC,CASSPVRGLGTYQQYF
many,TRBJ2-7,15,TRBV28,NA,TGTGCCAGCGGGGAGGGACAGGTACTCTCCTACGAGCAGTACTTC,CASGEGQVLSYEQYF
NA,TRBJ2-7,15,TRBV25-1,NA,TGTGCCAGCAGTGACTCCGGGACACAGACCTGCGAGCAGTACTTC,CASSDSGTQTCEQYF